This T cell receptor (beta chain) was identified in a study of shared clonotypes between healthy human individuals. The genomic DNA of each subset was split evenly across several immunoSEQ plates. This table comes from immunoSEQ multiplex PCR, and its TCRdb copy is limited to in-frame clones, with some not included. The sample contains around 1.5 million clones, around 98% of which appear only once. Study-wide points: The generation probabilities recorded for non-shared clonotypes fell below those of clonotypes shared by all four donors. The donor pool, a small one, limited the genetic and exposure-history diversity represented.

On this clone: Its antigen remains unknown.

V shed 3 bases and J shed 4 bases, with 18 bases lying between them. Germline-derived CDR1 and CDR2 are SGHDN and FVKESK. The CDR3 runs 16 residues. The chain couples TRBV14 to TRBJ1-1; D might be TRBD1 (6 bases). Specimen: naive CD4+ T cells sorted from blood. As to subset: CD45RA+ positively selected. The sequence was obtained from a man aged 25 to 45 in good health. CDR3 nucleotide sequence: TGTGCCAGCAGCCACGGATGGGGACATCCCATCACTGAAGCTTTCTTT. This codes for CASSHGWGHPITEAFF. The full variable domain, in which reference TRBV14 and TRBJ1-1 provide the parts outside the CDR3, is EAGVTQFPSHSVIEKGQTVTLRCDPISGHDNLYWYRRVMGKEIKFLLHFVKESKQDESGMPNNRFLAERTGGTYSTLKVQPAELEDSGVYFCASSHGWGHPITEAFFGQGTRLTVV.